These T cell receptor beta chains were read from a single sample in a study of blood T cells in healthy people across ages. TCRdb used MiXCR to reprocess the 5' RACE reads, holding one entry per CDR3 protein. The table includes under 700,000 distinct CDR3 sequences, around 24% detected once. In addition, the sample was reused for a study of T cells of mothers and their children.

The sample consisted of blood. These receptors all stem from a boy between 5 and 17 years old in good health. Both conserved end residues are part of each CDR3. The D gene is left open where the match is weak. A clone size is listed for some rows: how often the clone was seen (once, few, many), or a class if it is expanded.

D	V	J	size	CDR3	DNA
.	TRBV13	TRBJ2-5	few	CASSHRDTLPGETQYF	TGTGCCAGCAGCCATAGAGACACTTTACCAGGGGAGACCCAGTACTTC
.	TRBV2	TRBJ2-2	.	CASRRGATGELFF	TGTGCCAGCAGAAGGGGGGCCACCGGGGAGCTGTTTTTT
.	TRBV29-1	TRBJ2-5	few	CSVELLAETQYF	TGCAGCGTTGAATTGCTAGCTGAGACCCAGTACTTC
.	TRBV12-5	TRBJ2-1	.	CASAEFHIEQFF	TGTGCTAGTGCCGAATTTCACATTGAGCAGTTCTTC
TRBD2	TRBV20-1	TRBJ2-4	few	CSARASSGRAGENIQYF	TGCAGTGCTAGAGCTTCGAGCGGGAGGGCCGGTGAAAACATTCAGTACTTC
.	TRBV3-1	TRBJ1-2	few	CASSQRGGGDPGGYTF	TGTGCCAGCAGCCAACGCGGCGGGGGCGACCCAGGTGGCTACACCTTC
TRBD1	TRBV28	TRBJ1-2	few	CASSTSGQSRPYTF	TGTGCCAGCAGCACCTCGGGACAGTCAAGGCCCTACACCTTC
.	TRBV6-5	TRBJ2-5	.	CASSYSPKGKQETQYF	TGTGCCAGCAGTTACTCCCCCAAGGGAAAGCAGGAGACCCAGTACTTC
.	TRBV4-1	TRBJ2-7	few	CASSQVLKSEQYF	TGCGCCAGCAGCCAAGTACTGAAGTCCGAGCAGTACTTC
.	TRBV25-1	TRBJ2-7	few	CASQGTKGLEQYF	TGTGCCAGCCAGGGGACAAAGGGGTTGGAGCAGTACTTC
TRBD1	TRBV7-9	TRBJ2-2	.	CASSHPRGRLDTGELFF	TGTGCCAGCAGCCACCCAAGGGGGCGCCTTGACACCGGGGAGCTGTTTTTT
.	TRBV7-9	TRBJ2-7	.	CASSPPSGRTYEQYF	TGTGCCAGCAGCCCACCGTCGGGACGGACCTACGAGCAGTACTTC
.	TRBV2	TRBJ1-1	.	CASSEGRLRNTEAFF	TGTGCCAGCAGTGAGGGGAGACTTAGGAACACTGAAGCTTTCTTT
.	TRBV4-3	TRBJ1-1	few	CASSQDRGRVGAEAFF	TGCGCCAGCAGCCAGGATCGTGGCAGGGTCGGAGCTGAAGCTTTCTTT
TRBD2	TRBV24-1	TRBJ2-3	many	CATSEWTSGAQYF	TGTGCCACCAGTGAGTGGACTAGCGGGGCGCAGTATTTT
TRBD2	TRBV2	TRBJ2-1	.	CASRRGLATNNEQFF	TGTGCCAGCAGGAGGGGACTAGCCACCAACAATGAGCAGTTCTTC
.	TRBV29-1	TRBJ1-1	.	CRRETEAFF	TGCCGGAGGGAGACTGAAGCTTTCTTT